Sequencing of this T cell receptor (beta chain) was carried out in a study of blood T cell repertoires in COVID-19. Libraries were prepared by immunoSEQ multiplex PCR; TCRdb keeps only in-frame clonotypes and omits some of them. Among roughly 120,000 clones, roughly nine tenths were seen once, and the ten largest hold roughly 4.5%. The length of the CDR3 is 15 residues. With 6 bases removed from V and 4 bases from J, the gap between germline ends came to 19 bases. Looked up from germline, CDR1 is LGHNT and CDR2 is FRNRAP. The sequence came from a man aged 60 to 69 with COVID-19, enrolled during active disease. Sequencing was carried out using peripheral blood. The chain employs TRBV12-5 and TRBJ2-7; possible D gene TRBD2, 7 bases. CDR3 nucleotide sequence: TGTGCTAGTGGCCGTCCGGGGGGCGCGGGTTACGAGCAGTACTTC. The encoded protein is CASGRPGGAGYEQYF.